This passage covers 12 T cell receptor beta chains from one sample sequenced in a study of cytotoxic CD8 clonotypes in ibrutinib-treated CLL. TCRdb's copy holds only in-frame clones and misses some; the assay was immunoSEQ multiplex PCR. The data contain 15,000 or so clones, about 81% of them singletons. The sample in question was PBMCs, obtained before ibrutinib treatment. The receptors come from a human donor with chronic lymphocytic leukemia.

This sequence joins TRBV28 and TRBJ2-7; 8 nucleotides agree with TRBD1. From germline, CDR1 is MDHEN and CDR2 SYDVKM. V lost 5 bases to trimming and J lost 5 bases; unmatched junction nucleotides: 11. CDR3 length equals 15 residues. This CDR3 reads CASSGPGQGRNEQYF. CDR3 nucleotide sequence: TGTGCCAGCAGTGGACCTGGACAGGGACGCAACGAGCAGTACTTC. Together with reference TRBV28 and TRBJ2-7, the CDR3 gives the full variable domain: DVKVTQSSRYLVKRTGEKVFLECVQDMDHENMFWYRQDPGLGLRLIYFSYDVKMKEKGDIPEGYSVSREKKERFSLILESASTNQTSMYLCASSGPGQGRNEQYFGPGTRLTVT.

The V and J genes are TRBV4-1 and TRBJ2-1; D gene uncertain. Trimming removed 0 bases at V and 1 base at J, with 4 bases between. The germline gives CDR1 MGHRA, CDR2 YSYEKL. The CDR3 sequence is 14 residues long. The CDR3 coding sequence is TGCGCCAGCAGCCAAGATCCGTCCTACAATGAGCAGTTCTTC. Protein: CASSQDPSYNEQFF.

The chain is built from TRBV4-1 and TRBJ2-1; TRBD2 matches 13 bases. V shed 1 base, J shed 6 bases, and the junction held 6 bases outside the gene matches. CDR3 length: 17 residues. CDR1 is MGHRA, CDR2 YSYEKL, per germline. The DNA of the CDR3 is TGCGCCAGCAGCCAAGGACGGGGACTAGCGGGAACCAATGAGCAGTTCTTC. It is translated as CASSQGRGLAGTNEQFF.

The V and J genes are TRBV7-2 and TRBJ2-1; D remains unclear. The CDR3 sequence is 15 residues long. The germline gives CDR1 SGHTA, CDR2 FQGNSA. The ends were cut back, 3 bases at V and 0 bases at J, with 9 bases in the middle. CDR3 in DNA: TGTGCCAGCAGCTTGGACGATAGCTCCTACAATGAGCAGTTCTTC. Residues: CASSLDDSSYNEQFF.

The chain joins TRBV18 to TRBJ1-5; D possibly corresponds to TRBD1 (6 bases). This CDR3 comprises 16 residues. Germline assignment: CDR1 KGHSH and CDR2 LQKENI. Trimming removed 0 bases from V and 0 bases from J, with 9 bases in between. The CDR3 bases are TGTGCCAGCTCACCACCAAACAGGGTTAGCAATCAGCCCCAGCATTTT. Translation gives CASSPPNRVSNQPQHF.

The chain is built from TRBV9 and TRBJ2-3, with D perhaps being TRBD1 or TRBD2 (6 bases each). Looked up from germline, CDR1 is SGDLS and CDR2 is YYNGEE. Trimming left V 2 bases short and J 2 bases short, with 12 bases between. CDR3 length: 15 amino acids. CDR3 DNA sequence: TGTGCCAGCAGCGTTGTCGGGGGCCTCACAGATACGCAGTATTTT. This gives the protein CASSVVGGLTDTQYF.

V and J are TRBV27 and TRBJ2-7, with D possibly called TRBD1 or TRBD2 (5 bases each). The ends were cut back, 2 bases at V and 2 bases at J, with 10 bases in the middle. CDR1 is MNHEY, CDR2 SMNVEV, per germline (reference sequence). The CDR3 runs 14 residues. The CDR3 here is CASSLRGRTYEQYF. CDR3 bases: TGTGCCAGCAGTTTACGGGGCCGGACCTACGAGCAGTACTTC.

This chain uses TRBV7-2 with TRBJ2-7; 9 positions match TRBD1. From germline, CDR1 is SGHTA and CDR2 FQGNSA. J lost 2 bases, V lost 1 base, and 6 bases had no gene match. This CDR3 contains 16 residues. The CDR3 DNA reads TGTGCCAGCAGCTTAGGGGGGACAGGGATCGCCTACGAGCAGTACTTC. Protein: CASSLGGTGIAYEQYF.

CDR3 protein: CASSIGTPSYNEQFF. CDR3 DNA sequence: TGTGCCAGTAGCATCGGGACTCCTTCCTACAATGAGCAGTTCTTC. V gene TRBV19 combines with J gene TRBJ2-1; D is perhaps TRBD2 (6 bases). The CDR3 spans 15 residues. Germline values: CDR1 LNHDA, CDR2 SQIVND (reference sequence). V shed 6 bases and J shed 1 base, with 13 bases lying between them.

The chain combines TRBV19 with TRBJ1-2; TRBD1 is a possible D gene (6 bases). V shed 7 bases and J shed 8 bases, with 20 bases lying between them. The CDR3 is made up of 14 amino acids. Germline loops: CDR1 LNHDA, CDR2 SQIVND (reference sequence). The CDR3 sequence is CASNLEGGQKGYTF. The CDR3 DNA reads TGTGCCAGTAATCTTGAGGGGGGCCAAAAAGGCTACACCTTC.

The chain has TRBV5-1 and TRBJ2-7, with 9 bases lining up with TRBD2. This CDR3 spans 14 amino acids. Germline V lookup: CDR1 SGHRS, CDR2 YFSETQ. Trimming took 0 bases from V and 6 from J; bases not matched to a gene: 4. CDR3 sequence reads: CASSLVGTSSEQYF. For the CDR3, the DNA is TGCGCCAGCAGCTTGGTAGGGACTAGCAGCGAGCAGTACTTC.

This sequence joins TRBV9 and TRBJ1-5; D is unclear. V was shortened by 0 bases and J by 5 bases, with 12 bases between the two germline ends. Germline values: CDR1 SGDLS, CDR2 YYNGEE. The CDR3 runs to 15 residues. Here the CDR3 DNA reads TGTGCCAGCAGCGTAGGGGCAACTAAGGATCAGCCCCAGCATTTT. Amino acids: CASSVGATKDQPQHF.